This T cell receptor (beta chain) was found in a study of T cell repertoires in cytomegalovirus infection. About the study: TCR beta signatures that were public indicated CMV infection and matching HLA type. Findings of the study overall: It was HLA-C-restricted CMV-specific TCR beta clonotypes that dominated the response ex vivo. The cumulative frequency of public TCR beta families identified carriers of CMV plus the relevant HLA.

As regards this clonotype: Its antigen is undetermined.

TCRdb reprocessed the reads with MiXCR, giving one entry per CDR3 protein. In the table there are 310,000 or so distinct CDR3 sequences, roughly a tenth of which are singletons. Germline V lookup: CDR1 KGHSH, CDR2 LQKENI. The CDR3 is made up of 15 amino acids. V lost 1 base, J lost 4 bases, and 13 bases lay in between. The clonotype was recovered from a human donor in good health (CMV status not recorded). Some clones in this sample may be carry-over from other donors' samples. Sequencing was done on a sample of PBMCs. V is TRBV18 and J is TRBJ1-1; no reliable D call. The CDR3 coding sequence is TGTGCCAGCTCACCACGAGAGTTAAGAGGCACTGAAGCTTTCTTT. Its protein is CASSPRELRGTEAFF.